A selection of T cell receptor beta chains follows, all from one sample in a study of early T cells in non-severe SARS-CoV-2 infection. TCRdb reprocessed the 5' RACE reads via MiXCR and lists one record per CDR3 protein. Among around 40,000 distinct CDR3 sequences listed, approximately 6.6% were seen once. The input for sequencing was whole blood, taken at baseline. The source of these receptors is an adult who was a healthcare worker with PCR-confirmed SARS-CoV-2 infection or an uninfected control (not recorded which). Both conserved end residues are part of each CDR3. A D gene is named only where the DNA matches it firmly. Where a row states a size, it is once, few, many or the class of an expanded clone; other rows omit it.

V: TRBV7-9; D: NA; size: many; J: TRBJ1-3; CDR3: CASSLRALSF; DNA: TGTGCCAGCAGCTTGAGGGCCCTTTCGTTT
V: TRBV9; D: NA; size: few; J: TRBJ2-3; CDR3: CASSVSAPDTQYF; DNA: TGTGCCAGCAGCGTAAGTGCCCCAGATACGCAGTATTTT
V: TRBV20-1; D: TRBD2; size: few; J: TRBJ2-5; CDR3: CSARGVETQYF; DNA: TGCAGTGCCCGGGGGGTTGAGACCCAGTACTTC
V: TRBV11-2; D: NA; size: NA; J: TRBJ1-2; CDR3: CVSSIDSYGYTF; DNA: TGTGTCAGCAGCATAGACAGTTATGGCTACACCTTC
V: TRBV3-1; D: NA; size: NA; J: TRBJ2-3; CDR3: CASSSADTQYF; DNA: TGTGCCAGCAGTAGTGCAGATACGCAGTATTTT
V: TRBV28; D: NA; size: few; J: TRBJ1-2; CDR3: CASKRGAGNYGYTF; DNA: TGTGCCAGCAAAAGGGGCGCAGGAAACTATGGCTACACCTTC
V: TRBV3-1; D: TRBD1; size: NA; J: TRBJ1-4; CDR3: CASSQQGDEKLFF; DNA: TGTGCCAGCAGCCAACAGGGGGATGAAAAACTGTTTTTT
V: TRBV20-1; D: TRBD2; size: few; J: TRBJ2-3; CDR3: CSARPSGREAVNTDTQYF; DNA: TGCAGTGCTAGACCCAGTGGGCGGGAGGCCGTAAACACAGATACGCAGTATTTT
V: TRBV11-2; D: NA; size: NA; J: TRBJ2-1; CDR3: CASSLFNDSPNEQFF; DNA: TGTGCCAGCAGCTTATTTAATGACAGTCCCAATGAGCAGTTCTTC
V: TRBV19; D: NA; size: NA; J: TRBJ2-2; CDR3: CASTHLTGELFF; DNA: TGTGCCAGTACCCATCTCACCGGGGAGCTGTTTTTT
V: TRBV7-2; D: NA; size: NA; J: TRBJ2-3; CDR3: CASSLIPGGIGDTQYF; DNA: TGTGCCAGCAGCTTAATACCCGGCGGGATAGGAGATACGCAGTATTTT
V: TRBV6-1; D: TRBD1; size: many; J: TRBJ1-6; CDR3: CASSTGTAIRGNSPLHF; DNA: TGTGCCAGCTCCACTGGGACAGCCATAAGGGGTAATTCACCCCTCCACTTT
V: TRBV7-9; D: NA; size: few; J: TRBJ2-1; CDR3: CASSLVKWEVRGSEQFF; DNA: TGTGCCAGCAGCTTAGTTAAGTGGGAGGTTCGGGGGAGTGAGCAGTTCTTC
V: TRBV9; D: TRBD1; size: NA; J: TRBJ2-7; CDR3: CASCRDREDEQYF; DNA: TGTGCCAGCTGCCGGGACAGGGAGGACGAGCAGTACTTC
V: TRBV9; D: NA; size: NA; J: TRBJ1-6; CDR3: CASSVGGQANSPLHF; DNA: TGTGCCAGCAGTGTCGGGGGGCAGGCCAATTCACCCCTCCACTTT
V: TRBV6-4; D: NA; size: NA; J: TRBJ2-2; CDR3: CASSPGQNTGELFF; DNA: TGTGCCAGCAGTCCCGGACAGAACACCGGGGAGCTGTTTTTT
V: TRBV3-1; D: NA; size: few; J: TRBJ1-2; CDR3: CASSTTGLYGYTF; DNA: TGTGCCAGCAGCACGACAGGACTCTATGGCTACACCTTC
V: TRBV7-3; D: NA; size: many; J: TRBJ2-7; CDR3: CASTFSDSYEQYF; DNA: TGTGCCAGCACGTTTTCGGACTCCTACGAGCAGTACTTC
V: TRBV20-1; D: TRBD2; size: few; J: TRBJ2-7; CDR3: CSARQGLANTYEQYF; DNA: TGCAGTGCTAGGCAAGGACTAGCAAACACCTACGAGCAGTACTTC
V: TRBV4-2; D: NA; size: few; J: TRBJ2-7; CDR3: CASSQGGSYGEAYEQYF; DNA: TGTGCCAGCAGCCAAGGTGGTAGCTACGGGGAAGCCTACGAGCAGTACTTC
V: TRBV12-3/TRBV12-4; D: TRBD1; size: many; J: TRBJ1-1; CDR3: CASRDRWTEAFF; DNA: TGTGCCAGCAGGGACAGGTGGACTGAAGCTTTCTTT
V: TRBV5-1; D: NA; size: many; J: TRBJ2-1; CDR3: CASSLNQNNEQFF; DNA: TGCGCCAGCAGCTTGAACCAAAATAATGAGCAGTTCTTC
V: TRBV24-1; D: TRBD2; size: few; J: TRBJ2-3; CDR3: CATSWPSGSGTDTQYF; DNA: TGTGCCACCAGTTGGCCTAGCGGGAGTGGAACAGATACGCAGTATTTT
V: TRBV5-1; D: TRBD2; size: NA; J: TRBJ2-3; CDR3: CASSWTGEGTDTQYF; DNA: TGCGCCAGCAGCTGGACGGGGGAGGGTACAGATACGCAGTATTTT
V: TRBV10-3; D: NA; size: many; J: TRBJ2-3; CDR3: CASAKPMDTQYF; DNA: TGTGCCTCCGCGAAGCCCATGGATACGCAGTATTTT
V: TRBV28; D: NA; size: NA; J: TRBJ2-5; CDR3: CASSSYLKQTQYF; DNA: TGTGCCAGCAGTTCTTACCTAAAGCAGACCCAGTACTTC
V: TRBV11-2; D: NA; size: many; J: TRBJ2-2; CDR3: CASSPRRSSNTGELFF; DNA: TGTGCCAGCAGCCCCAGGCGCAGCTCGAACACCGGGGAGCTGTTTTTT
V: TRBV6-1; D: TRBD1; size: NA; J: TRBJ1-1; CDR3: CASLDRRETEAFF; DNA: TGTGCCAGCCTGGACAGGCGAGAAACTGAAGCTTTCTTT
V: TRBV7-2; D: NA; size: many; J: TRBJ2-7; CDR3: CASSPEGTPTYEQYF; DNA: TGTGCCAGCAGCCCCGAGGGGACGCCGACCTACGAGCAGTACTTC
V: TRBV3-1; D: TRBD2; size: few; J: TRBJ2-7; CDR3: CASSRSILAGVREQYF; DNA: TGTGCCAGCAGCCGATCAATACTAGCGGGAGTACGCGAGCAGTACTTC
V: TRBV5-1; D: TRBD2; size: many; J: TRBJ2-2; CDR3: CASRTSDYSGELFF; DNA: TGCGCCAGCAGGACTAGCGACTATTCCGGGGAGCTGTTTTTT
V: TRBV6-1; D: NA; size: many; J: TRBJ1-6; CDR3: CASSRAGNSPLHF; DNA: TGTGCCAGCAGCCGCGCAGGGAATTCACCCCTCCACTTT
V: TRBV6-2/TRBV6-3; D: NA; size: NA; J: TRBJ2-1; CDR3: CASTTYNEQFF; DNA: TGTGCCAGCACGACCTACAATGAGCAGTTCTTC
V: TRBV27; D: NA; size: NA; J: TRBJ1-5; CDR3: CASSSGGQPQHF; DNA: TGTGCCAGCAGTTCCGGGGGTCAGCCCCAGCATTTT
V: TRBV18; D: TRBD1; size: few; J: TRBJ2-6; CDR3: CASSPLPGQNSGANVLTF; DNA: TGTGCCAGCTCACCTCTTCCGGGACAGAACTCTGGGGCCAACGTCCTGACTTTC
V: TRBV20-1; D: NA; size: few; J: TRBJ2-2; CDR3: CSARQPGLNTGELFF; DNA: TGCAGTGCTCGACAACCGGGACTCAACACCGGGGAGCTGTTTTTT